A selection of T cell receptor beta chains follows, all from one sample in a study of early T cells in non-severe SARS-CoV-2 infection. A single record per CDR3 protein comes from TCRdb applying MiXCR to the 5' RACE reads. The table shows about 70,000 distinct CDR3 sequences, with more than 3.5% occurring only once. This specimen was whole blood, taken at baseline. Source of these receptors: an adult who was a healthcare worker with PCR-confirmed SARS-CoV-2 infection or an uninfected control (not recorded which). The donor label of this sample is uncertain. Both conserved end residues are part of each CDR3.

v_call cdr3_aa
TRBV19 CASNNDRGADTQYF
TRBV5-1 CASSLEGRGTEAFF
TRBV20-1 CSARSKYRGTTLGGNSPLHF
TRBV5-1 CAGSLAGTVDTGELFF
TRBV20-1 CSAPGTAYYEQYF
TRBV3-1 CASNSRGQETQYF
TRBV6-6 CASSLPSGLTDNQPQHF
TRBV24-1 CATEGGRTTDEQYF
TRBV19 CASSTTGGTNEKLFF
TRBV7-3 CASSPGTGGNEQFF
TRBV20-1 CSAPGLAGGVEQFF
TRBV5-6 CASSFVAQHEKLFF
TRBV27 CASSFGGVDLNTEAFF
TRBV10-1 CASSYTGTARGEQYF
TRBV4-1 CASSREWDFSGANVLTF
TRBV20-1 CSARDPDRIEQYF
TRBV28 CASSPPAGTGQYEQYF
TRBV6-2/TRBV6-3 CASNPGTHRNTIYF
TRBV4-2 CASSRTGTGNGYTF
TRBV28 CASTPDRALNYGYTF
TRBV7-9 CASGQGKDYGYTF
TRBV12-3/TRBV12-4 CASTGGANVLTF
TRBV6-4 CASSSDRGQVQPQHF
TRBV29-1 CSVRVETQYF
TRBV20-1 CSARVGGVAWEQYF
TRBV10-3 CAINDPGQGHQETQYF
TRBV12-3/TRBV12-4 CASRYDKGRGNEKLFF
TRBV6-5 CASSRDQGERNSPLHF
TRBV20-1 CSARVRSYSSNTEAFF
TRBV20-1 CSAPLAGGLRVEAFF
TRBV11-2 CASSLEAWGHEQYF
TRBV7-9 CASRNPFVAGKETQYF
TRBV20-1 CSAKGQGNEKLFF
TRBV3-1 CASSHEGEQYF
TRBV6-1 CASIIAAPTNEKLFF
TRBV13 CASHFRQGQETQYF
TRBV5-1 CASSGTWREQYF
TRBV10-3 CAISESIDGGPRNEQFF
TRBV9 CASSVGQGAGQPQHF
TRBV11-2 CASSLVGGPEAFF
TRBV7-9 CASSFGGVRYGYTF
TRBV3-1 CASSPLRVVTSELFF
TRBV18 CASSPPGRLGDYGYTF
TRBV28 CASSFSPGLGAFTDTQYF
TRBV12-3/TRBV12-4 CASSLGGGNEQFF
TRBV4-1 CASSQEGDSETQYF
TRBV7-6 CASSFPGDEQFF
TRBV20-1 CSARRAEAFF